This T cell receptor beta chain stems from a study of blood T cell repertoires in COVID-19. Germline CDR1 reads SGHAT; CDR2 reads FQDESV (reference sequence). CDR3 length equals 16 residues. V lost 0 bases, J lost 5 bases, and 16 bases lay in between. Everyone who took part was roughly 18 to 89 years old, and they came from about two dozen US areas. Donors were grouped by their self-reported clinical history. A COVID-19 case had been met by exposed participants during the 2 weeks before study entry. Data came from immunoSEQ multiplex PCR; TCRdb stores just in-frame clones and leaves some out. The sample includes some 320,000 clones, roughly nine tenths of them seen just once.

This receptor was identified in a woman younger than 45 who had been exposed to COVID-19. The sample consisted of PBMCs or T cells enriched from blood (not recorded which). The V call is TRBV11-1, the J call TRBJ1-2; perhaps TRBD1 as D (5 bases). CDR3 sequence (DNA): TGTGCCAGCAGCTTAGCGAGAGGGACTGGAATATATGGCTACACCTTC. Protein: CASSLARGTGIYGYTF.